Below, 27 T cell receptor beta chains from the same sample are listed, as sequenced in a study of CD8 T cells in Susac syndrome. The RNA input was roughly 0.45 to 1 ug, and it was reverse transcribed with random hexamers. MiXCR, applied by TCRdb to the immunoSEQ multiplex PCR reads, yields one record per CDR3 protein. Altogether more than 65,000 distinct CDR3 sequences are present, over 90% being singletons, with the ten largest covering around 0.25%. Specimen: CD8+ T cells from PBMCs. The source of these receptors is a human donor in good health.

The chain joins TRBV29-1 to TRBJ2-2; TRBD2 aligns across 7 bases. With 6 bases clipped from V and 0 bases from J, the junction kept 13 bases outside the gene matches. This CDR3 is built from 17 residues. The germline gives CDR1 SQVTM, CDR2 ANQGSEA. CDR3 DNA sequence: TGCAGCGTCCGCCTCTTGGGCGGGGGTACGAACACCGGGGAGCTGTTTTTT. It codes for CSVRLLGGGTNTGELFF.

The chain uses TRBV7-2 and TRBJ2-7, with D uncertain. Germline CDR1 SGHTA, CDR2 FQGNSA. With 5 bases removed from V and 0 bases from J, the gap between germline ends came to 11 bases. The CDR3 is 14 amino acids. The CDR3 region is CASSPGRRSYEQYV. CDR3 DNA sequence: TGTGCCAGCAGCCCCGGAAGGCGCTCCTACGAGCAGTACGTC.

This clonotype was detected once. The chain is built from TRBV5-6 and TRBJ1-5, with 11 bases lining up with TRBD1. Germline assignment: CDR1 SGHDT and CDR2 YYEEEE. This CDR3 is 15 amino acids long. J lost 3 bases, V lost 4 bases, and 3 bases had no gene match. The CDR3 sequence is CASSIGQGANQPQHF. The CDR3 bases are TGTGCCAGCAGCATAGGACAGGGGGCCAATCAGCCCCAGCATTTT.

As DNA, the CDR3 is TGTGCCAGCACCCTAACCGGGACGACTGAAGCTTTCTTT. Translating it yields CASTLTGTTEAFF. The genes are TRBV7-8 and TRBJ1-1; possible D gene TRBD1, 5 bases. Germline assignment: CDR1 SGHVS and CDR2 FQNEAQ. The CDR3 has 13 amino acids. The V and J ends lost 7 bases and 5 bases respectively, with 14 bases between them. The whole variable domain, remainder taken from reference TRBV7-8 and TRBJ1-1, is GAGVSQSPRYKVAKRGQDVALRCDPISGHVSLFWYQQALGQGPEFLTYFQNEAQLDKSGLPSDRFFAERPEGSVSTLKIQRTQQEDSAVYLCASTLTGTTEAFFGQGTRLTVV.

The rearrangement uses TRBV7-9 and TRBJ2-7, with TRBD1 matching over 8 bases. V gave up 5 bases and J gave up 0 bases; unmatched junction bases: 6. Germline V gene lookup returns CDR1 SEHNR and CDR2 FQNEAQ (reference sequence). CDR3 size: 15 residues. CDR3: CASSMDRDSSYEQYF. The CDR3 DNA is TGTGCCAGCAGCATGGACAGGGATAGCTCCTACGAGCAGTACTTC.

V is TRBV15 and J is TRBJ2-1, with D tentatively TRBD2 (6 bases). Germline CDR1 LNHNV, CDR2 YYDKDF (reference sequence). V dropped 2 bases and J dropped 5 bases, with 10 bases sitting between them. The CDR3 is 14 amino acids. CDR3 sequence reads: CATSRLLADNEQFF. CDR3 DNA sequence: TGTGCCACCAGCAGACTCTTAGCGGACAATGAGCAGTTCTTC.

The chain employs TRBV12-3 or TRBV12-4 and TRBJ1-1; D remains unclear. The CDR3 is 14 residues long. V was shortened by 4 bases and J by 13 bases, with 22 bases between the two germline ends. The CDR3 spells CASSSLMTARTGFF. Written as DNA, the CDR3 is TGTGCCAGCAGTTCCCTCATGACGGCGCGGACCGGTTTCTTT.

CDR3: CASSTRDRGYTGELFF. CDR3 DNA sequence: TGCGCCAGCAGCACCCGGGACAGGGGATATACCGGGGAGCTGTTTTTT. This rearrangement joins TRBV4-1 to TRBJ2-2; 10 nucleotides match TRBD1. This CDR3 has 16 amino acids. V lost 5 bases to trimming and J lost 5 bases; unmatched junction nucleotides: 8. Germline CDR1 reads MGHRA; CDR2 reads YSYEKL.

CDR3 bases: TGTGCCAGCAGCCCGAGTGGGCTGGGATCCTACACCTTC. Translating it yields CASSPSGLGSYTF. The rearrangement uses TRBV16 and TRBJ1-2; D is undetermined. Germline V lookup: CDR1 KGHSY, CDR2 FQNENV. With 4 bases removed from V and 10 bases from J, the gap between germline ends came to 16 bases. The CDR3 has 13 residues.

This chain uses TRBV4-3 with TRBJ1-2, with 8 bases aligning to TRBD1. The germline V gene has CDR1 LGHNA and CDR2 YSLEER. The length of the CDR3 is 13 residues. The V gene end was trimmed by 4 bases and the J gene end by 8 bases; junction bases not matched to a gene: 6. CDR3 nucleotide sequence: TGCGCCAGCAGCCGACAGGGGAGGCGGGGCTACACCTTC. Translation gives CASSRQGRRGYTF.

The chain couples TRBV7-9 to TRBJ1-1, with 7 nucleotides matching TRBD1. CDR1 is SEHNR, CDR2 FQNEAQ, per germline (reference sequence). V trimming: 5 bases; J trimming: 1 base; junction bases outside the gene matches: 7. There are 15 residues in the CDR3. CDR3 amino acids: CASSRPTGPNTEAFF. The CDR3 bases are TGTGCCAGCAGCCGCCCGACAGGGCCGAACACTGAAGCTTTCTTT.

The chain joins TRBV19 to TRBJ2-2, with D possibly TRBD1 on 5 matching bases. The CDR3 covers 12 residues. The V gene lost 7 bases and the J gene lost 6 bases, with 9 bases spanning the gap. Germline CDR1 and CDR2: LNHDA and SQIVND (reference sequence). This CDR3 is CASIWGPGELFF. In DNA, the CDR3 is TGTGCCAGTATCTGGGGCCCCGGGGAGCTGTTTTTT.

The chain carries TRBV6-5 and TRBJ2-1, with 7 nucleotides matching TRBD1. The V segment lost 4 bases and the J segment 7 bases; nucleotides outside the gene matches: 7. The CDR3 totals 14 residues. The V gene's germline CDR1 is MNHEY and CDR2 SVGAGI. This CDR3 reads CASSSELRGNEQFF. The CDR3 nucleotides read TGTGCCAGCAGTTCCGAGCTCAGGGGGAATGAGCAGTTCTTC.

This chain joins TRBV16 and TRBJ2-1, with 8 nucleotides matching TRBD1. Trimming removed 0 bases from V and 8 bases from J; junction bases left unmatched: 9. The CDR3 spans 16 residues. Germline V lookup: CDR1 KGHSY, CDR2 FQNENV. CDR3 protein: CASSQSGGQGADEQFF. The CDR3 nucleotides read TGTGCCAGCAGCCAATCAGGAGGTCAGGGGGCCGATGAGCAGTTCTTC.

This chain joins TRBV2 and TRBJ2-7, with D perhaps matching TRBD1 (6 bases). Germline CDR1 and CDR2: SNHLY and FYNNEI. CDR3 length equals 15 residues. Trimming took 3 bases from V and 5 from J, leaving 17 bases between them. CDR3 sequence: CASSDRAGEKDEQYF. CDR3 DNA: TGTGCCAGCAGTGACCGGGCAGGGGAAAAGGACGAGCAGTACTTC.

The genes are TRBV7-9 and TRBJ2-7, with 12 bases aligning to TRBD1. CDR3 length: 14 amino acids. Germline V CDR1 and CDR2: SEHNR, FQNEAQ (reference sequence). V was pared by 8 bases and J by 3 bases, with 5 bases of the junction left unmatched. The CDR3 here is CASGDRGQSYEQYF. The DNA for the CDR3 is TGTGCCAGCGGGGACAGGGGGCAAAGCTACGAGCAGTACTTC.

The CDR3 region is CATSAPPGRGDSNQPQHF. DNA for the CDR3: TGTGCCACCAGTGCCCCTCCGGGTAGGGGAGACAGTAATCAGCCCCAGCATTTT. V gene TRBV24-1 combines with J gene TRBJ1-5; a possible D gene is TRBD1 (5 bases). This CDR3 comprises 18 residues. The V end lost 5 bases, the J end lost 4 bases, and 23 bases lay between the germline ends. Germline assignment: CDR1 KGHDR and CDR2 SFDVKD.

The chain has TRBV11-2 and TRBJ2-5, with D perhaps matching TRBD1 (6 bases). Trimming removed 5 bases at V and 1 base at J, with 11 bases between. Germline V lookup: CDR1 SGHAT, CDR2 FQNNGV. This CDR3 region has 14 residues. In DNA form, the CDR3 reads TGTGCCAGCAGCGTTAACAGGGTCCAAGAGACCCAGTACTTC. Its protein product is CASSVNRVQETQYF.

V and J are TRBV19 and TRBJ1-1, with 9 bases identical to TRBD1. The CDR3 spans 16 residues. Germline V gene lookup returns CDR1 LNHDA and CDR2 SQIVND (reference sequence). V was pared by 5 bases and J by 4 bases, with 11 bases of the junction left unmatched. CDR3 in DNA: TGTGCCAGTAGTCCTTCGGGACAGGGCTACGCCACTGAAGCTTTCTTT. Protein sequence: CASSPSGQGYATEAFF.

This rearrangement joins TRBV19 to TRBJ1-5; D is unresolved. Trimming stripped 1 base from V and 3 bases from J, with 7 bases between. Germline V gene data show CDR1 as LNHDA and CDR2 as SQIVND (reference sequence). This CDR3 is 14 amino acids long. CDR3 residues: CASSIVGINQPQHF. The CDR3 DNA reads as TGTGCCAGTAGTATAGTCGGGATCAATCAGCCCCAGCATTTT.

This clonotype was observed once. V gene TRBV4-3 combines with J gene TRBJ1-2; D not certain. With 0 bases removed from V and 7 bases from J, the gap between germline ends came to 15 bases. The CDR3 loop spans 15 amino acids. CDR1 LGHNA and CDR2 YSLEER come from the germline V gene. The DNA for the CDR3 is TGCGCCAGCAGCCAAGATAATGGGGTCAGTACTGGCTACACCTTC. Amino acids: CASSQDNGVSTGYTF.

This chain connects TRBV6-1 to TRBJ1-5; no clear D. The CDR3 length is 15 residues. V lost 1 base, J lost 6 bases, and 13 bases lay in between. The V gene's germline CDR1 is MNHNS and CDR2 SASEGT. The CDR3 loop reads CASSEEDPRIQPQHF. In DNA, the CDR3 is TGTGCCAGCAGTGAAGAGGATCCCCGGATTCAGCCCCAGCATTTT.

The chain links TRBV7-2 to TRBJ2-2; perhaps D is TRBD1 or TRBD2 (5 bases each). Per the germline V gene, CDR1 is SGHTA and CDR2 is FQGNSA. This CDR3 is built from 14 residues. The germline V and J ends were trimmed by 8 bases and 2 bases, with 12 bases remaining between them. CDR3 nucleotides: TGTGCCAGCCCCTTGGGGGTTAACACCGGGGAGCTGTTTTTT. Translating it yields CASPLGVNTGELFF.

The gene calls are TRBV25-1 and TRBJ1-5, with D hard to call. CDR1 is MGHDK and CDR2 is SYGVNS in the germline V gene. V dropped 0 bases and J dropped 3 bases, with 6 bases sitting between them. The CDR3 has 14 amino acids. DNA of the CDR3: TGTGCCAGCAGTGAATATGAGGACAATCAGCCCCAGCATTTT. Its translation: CASSEYEDNQPQHF.

The chain couples TRBV3-1 to TRBJ1-1; D unresolved. CDR3 length: 13 amino acids. With 3 bases removed from V and 1 base from J, the gap between germline ends came to 6 bases. The germline V gene has CDR1 LGHDT and CDR2 YNNKEL (reference sequence). The CDR3 sequence: CASSHDPNTEAFF. The CDR3 DNA reads as TGTGCCAGCAGCCATGATCCGAACACTGAAGCTTTCTTT.

V usage is TRBV7-9 and J usage is TRBJ2-3, with D perhaps matching TRBD2 (6 bases). The CDR3 runs 17 residues. V lost 1 base and J 5 bases, leaving 19 bases between the germline ends. Germline-derived CDR1 and CDR2 are SEHNR and FQNEAQ (reference sequence). The chain's CDR3 is CASSLGTEGPSGDTQYF. CDR3 DNA sequence: TGTGCCAGCAGCTTAGGGACGGAGGGGCCGTCCGGAGATACGCAGTATTTT.

V gene TRBV30 combines with J gene TRBJ1-6; D uncertain. V gave up 5 bases and J gave up 6 bases, with 11 bases separating them. The CDR3 spans 13 residues. Looked up from germline, CDR1 is GTSNPN and CDR2 is SVGIG (reference sequence). Written as DNA, the CDR3 is TGTGCCTGGGCCGGCAGCCTTAATTCACCCCTCCACTTT. This sequence encodes CAWAGSLNSPLHF.